These 23 T cell receptor beta chains were all obtained from the same sample, sequenced in a study of tumor-infiltrating lymphocytes in oesophageal squamous cell carcinoma. Each CDR3 protein gets one entry after TCRdb re-called the PCR reads with MiXCR. This table has about 19,000 distinct CDR3 sequences, about 41% appearing once. What was sequenced was normal esophageal tissue next to the tumor. These receptors were collected from a male donor with esophageal squamous cell carcinoma.

This clonotype is termed medium-sized (0.01 to 0.1%). The chain is built from TRBV7-3 and TRBJ2-3, with D uncertain. CDR3 size: 14 residues. V gave up 2 bases and J gave up 2 bases, with 8 bases separating them. Germline V CDR1 and CDR2: SGHTA, FQGTGA. CDR3: CASSLGGTTDTQYF. Here the CDR3 DNA reads TGTGCCAGCAGCTTAGGCGGAACCACAGATACGCAGTATTTT.

This clonotype is labeled as medium-sized. In DNA form, the CDR3 reads TGTGCCAGCACCGTGACGGCAGATACGCAGTATTTT. Its protein product is CASTVTADTQYF. The V and J genes are TRBV12-3 or TRBV12-4 and TRBJ2-3; D is uncertain. Trimming removed 7 bases at V and 4 bases at J, with 9 bases between. This CDR3 is built from 12 residues.

This clonotype turned up a few times. V usage is TRBV7-8 and J usage is TRBJ2-5; 7 bases line up with TRBD2. The end of the DNA is better explained by TRBJ2-7, so the J call may be wrong. The CDR3 is 15 residues long. CDR1 is SGHVS, CDR2 FQNEAQ, per germline. In DNA, the CDR3 is TGTGCCAGCAGCCCTTGGGGGACGGGAGGTTACGAGCAGTACTTC. It codes for CASSPWGTGGYEQYF.

The chain links TRBV7-9 to TRBJ2-1; 7 nucleotides match TRBD2. The J call may be wrong; the DNA end is better matched by TRBJ2-7. CDR1 and CDR2 from the germline V gene are SEHNR and FQNEAQ (reference sequence). CDR3 size: 12 residues. CDR3 nucleotide sequence: TGTGCCAGCAGCTGGGACTACAATGAGCAGTACTTC. This codes for CASSWDYNEQYF.

This clonotype was seen at least ten times. A read error is possible here, since a much larger clone lies one base away. V and J are TRBV10-3 and TRBJ2-5; TRBD2 agrees at 14 bases. The CDR3 extends over 17 amino acids. The V segment lost 4 bases and the J segment 11 bases; nucleotides outside the gene matches: 15. Per the germline V gene, CDR1 is ENHRY and CDR2 is SYGVKD. The CDR3 region is CAISAKGLAGGYNEQYF. DNA for the CDR3: TGTGCCATCAGTGCCAAAGGACTAGCGGGAGGATACAATGAGCAGTACTTC.

This clonotype was detected many times. The chain recombines TRBV6-1 with TRBJ1-2; D is ambiguous. The CDR3 sequence is 11 residues long. V lost 6 bases to trimming and J lost 4 bases, with 6 bases between them. Germline V gene data show CDR1 as MNHNS and CDR2 as SASEGT. CDR3 nucleotides: TGTGCCAGCAGGGCAGTCTATGGCTACACCTTC. This sequence encodes CASRAVYGYTF.

This clonotype rates as medium-sized (0.01 to 0.1%). V usage is TRBV12-3 or TRBV12-4 and J usage is TRBJ1-4; D remains unclear. Between the trimmed V and J ends, which lost 4 bases and 7 bases, there was a span of 13 bases. This CDR3 contains 14 residues. The CDR3 DNA reads TGTGCCAGCAGTTCAACCTGGTCAGTTGAAAAACTGTTTTTT. Translated, it gives CASSSTWSVEKLFF.

The chain has TRBV7-2 and TRBJ2-7, with 15 positions matching TRBD2. The closer fit of TRBJ2-5 to the DNA end suggests the J call may be wrong. CDR1 is SGHTA and CDR2 is FQGNSA in the germline V gene. The CDR3 totals 15 residues. The DNA of the CDR3 is TGTGCCAGCAGCAAAGGGACTAGCGGGAGGGAGACCCAGTACTTC. The encoded protein is CASSKGTSGRETQYF.

By sample share, this clonotype is medium-sized. This chain connects TRBV7-2 to TRBJ1-5; D remains unclear. This CDR3 contains 12 residues. Trimming left V 4 bases short and J 7 bases short, with 8 bases between. CDR1 is SGHTA, CDR2 FQGNSA, per germline. The CDR3 spells CASSSTGQPQHF. The DNA for the CDR3 is TGTGCCAGCAGCTCGACCGGGCAGCCCCAGCATTTT.

This clonotype was seen repeatedly, ten times or more. This chain uses TRBV5-6 with TRBJ2-1; TRBD2 might be the D (7 bases). Germline CDR1 reads SGHDT; CDR2 reads YYEEEE. This CDR3 comprises 15 residues. V was clipped by 7 bases and J by 2 bases, with 16 bases between them. The CDR3 region is CASGGLAVPYNEQFF. Here the CDR3 DNA reads TGTGCCAGCGGGGGGCTAGCGGTCCCCTACAATGAGCAGTTCTTC. The complete variable domain, with remaining parts taken from reference TRBV5-6 and TRBJ2-1, reads DAGVTQSPTHLIKTRGQQVTLRCSPKSGHDTVSWYQQALGQGPQFIFQYYEEEERQRGNFPDRFSGHQFPNYSSELNVNALLLGDSALYLCASGGLAVPYNEQFFGPGTRLTVL.

The rearrangement uses TRBV7-2 and TRBJ2-4; TRBD1 is a possible D gene (6 bases). The DNA end lines up better with TRBJ2-7; the J call may be wrong. This CDR3 has 15 amino acids. CDR1 SGHTA and CDR2 FQGNSA come from the germline V gene. CDR3 sequence: CASSFRRDNKYEQYF. CDR3 nucleotides: TGTGCCAGCAGCTTTCGCAGGGACAACAAGTACGAGCAGTACTTC.

By frequency in the sample, this clonotype is medium-sized. The gene calls are TRBV7-3 and TRBJ2-5, with 8 bases matching TRBD1. The ends lost 4 bases at V and 4 bases at J; junction bases unmatched: 5. CDR3 length: 14 residues. The germline V gene has CDR1 SGHTA and CDR2 FQGTGA. The CDR3 protein is CASSSGGARETQYF. The CDR3 nucleotides are TGTGCCAGCAGCTCAGGGGGCGCGAGAGAGACCCAGTACTTC.

This clonotype ranks as medium-sized. The chain is built from TRBV28 and TRBJ1-4; TRBD1 might be the D (5 bases). Germline V gives CDR1 MDHEN, CDR2 SYDVKM. V shed 3 bases and J shed 6 bases, with 14 bases lying between them. The CDR3 covers 15 residues. The DNA for the CDR3 is TGTGCCAGCAGTTTTTTTTCCGGGGCCGATGAAAAACTGTTTTTT. It is translated as CASSFFSGADEKLFF. Filled out from reference TRBV28 and TRBJ1-4, the complete variable domain reads DVKVTQSSRYLVKRTGEKVFLECVQDMDHENMFWYRQDPGLGLRLIYFSYDVKMKEKGDIPEGYSVSREKKERFSLILESASTNQTSMYLCASSFFSGADEKLFFGSGTQLSVL.

V gene TRBV7-6 combines with J gene TRBJ2-3; 7 positions match TRBD1. The CDR3 consists of 16 residues. V trimming: 5 bases; J trimming: 4 bases; junction bases outside the gene matches: 12. Germline values: CDR1 SGHVS, CDR2 FNYEAQ. The DNA for the CDR3 is TGTGCCAGCAGCAGAGGATCGGGACAGTCTGCAGATACGCAGTATTTT. Protein sequence: CASSRGSGQSADTQYF.

This clonotype has a handful of counts. The V call is TRBV7-6, the J call TRBJ1-2; D remains unclear. The CDR3 runs 12 residues. The germline V and J ends were trimmed by 0 bases and 4 bases, with 3 bases remaining between them. The germline CDR1 and CDR2 sequences are SGHVS and FNYEAQ. Here the CDR3 DNA reads TGTGCCAGCAGCTTAGCCGGCTATGGCTACACCTTC. Protein: CASSLAGYGYTF.

This CDR3 is CAVHRVGANVLTF. CDR3 nucleotide sequence: TGTGCCGTCCACCGGGTGGGGGCCAACGTCCTGACTTTC. The rearrangement joins TRBV6-6 to TRBJ2-6; D remains ambiguous. CDR3 length: 13 amino acids. The V end lost 11 bases, the J end lost 4 bases, and 12 bases lay between the germline ends. Germline assignment: CDR1 MNHNY and CDR2 SVGAGI (reference sequence).

This clonotype was recorded a few times. The V and J genes are TRBV7-2 and TRBJ2-1; D unclear. The germline V and J ends were trimmed by 1 base and 0 bases, with 7 bases remaining between them. The CDR3 consists of 15 residues. CDR1 is SGHTA and CDR2 is FQGNSA in the germline V gene. The CDR3 loop is CASSLDYSSYNEQFF. The CDR3 coding sequence is TGTGCCAGCAGCTTAGACTACAGCTCCTACAATGAGCAGTTCTTC.

Only one count was recorded for this clonotype. This may arise from a read error, as a much more abundant clone is one base away. DNA for the CDR3: TGCGCCAGCAGCTTGGGGGCGGCGAACACCGAGGAGCTGTTTTTT. The encoded protein is CASSLGAANTEELFF. The rearrangement links TRBV5-1 to TRBJ1-1; no definite D call. The closer fit of TRBJ2-2 to the DNA end suggests the J call may be wrong. This CDR3 comprises 15 residues. The germline CDR1 and CDR2 sequences are SGHRS and YFSETQ.

The chain links TRBV11-3 to TRBJ2-3; D not resolved. This CDR3 spans 13 amino acids. Germline lookup yields CDR1 SGHNT and CDR2 YENEEA. V was pared by 1 base and J by 5 bases, with 7 bases between. The chain's CDR3 is CASSLVGRDTQYF. CDR3 DNA sequence: TGTGCCAGCAGCTTAGTCGGAAGAGATACGCAGTATTTT.

This clonotype came up many times. This chain uses TRBV6-1 with TRBJ2-3; D remains unclear. The CDR3 consists of 13 residues. CDR1 is MNHNS, CDR2 SASEGT, per germline. V lost 0 bases, J lost 8 bases, and 9 bases lay in between. This CDR3 reads CASSEAISPTQYF. The CDR3 bases are TGTGCCAGCAGTGAAGCAATATCGCCTACGCAGTATTTT.

This clonotype was counted at least ten times. The rearrangement links TRBV12-3 or TRBV12-4 to TRBJ2-7, with a possible D match to TRBD2 (5 bases). The CDR3 spans 11 residues. Trimming cost V 5 bases and J 3 bases, with 5 bases left between them. The CDR3 reads CASSDYYEQYF. The CDR3, as DNA: TGTGCCAGCAGTGACTACTACGAGCAGTACTTC.

This clonotype was seen a handful of times. The chain couples TRBV5-1 to TRBJ2-2; D gene uncertain. Germline CDR1 is SGHRS and CDR2 is YFSETQ. The CDR3 length is 15 residues. V was trimmed by 4 bases and J by 0 bases, leaving 10 bases between them. The CDR3 DNA sequence: TGCGCCAGCAGCGATTTCCGGCCGAACACCGGGGAGCTGTTTTTT. It translates to CASSDFRPNTGELFF.

This chain connects TRBV7-9 to TRBJ2-5; D gene uncertain. The J call may be mistaken, given a closer DNA end match to TRBJ2-1. The CDR3 has 14 residues. Germline CDR1 is SEHNR and CDR2 is FQNEAQ (reference sequence). Here the CDR3 reads CASSLLESYNEQFF. The CDR3 DNA reads as TGTGCCAGCAGCTTACTAGAATCCTACAATGAGCAGTTCTTC.